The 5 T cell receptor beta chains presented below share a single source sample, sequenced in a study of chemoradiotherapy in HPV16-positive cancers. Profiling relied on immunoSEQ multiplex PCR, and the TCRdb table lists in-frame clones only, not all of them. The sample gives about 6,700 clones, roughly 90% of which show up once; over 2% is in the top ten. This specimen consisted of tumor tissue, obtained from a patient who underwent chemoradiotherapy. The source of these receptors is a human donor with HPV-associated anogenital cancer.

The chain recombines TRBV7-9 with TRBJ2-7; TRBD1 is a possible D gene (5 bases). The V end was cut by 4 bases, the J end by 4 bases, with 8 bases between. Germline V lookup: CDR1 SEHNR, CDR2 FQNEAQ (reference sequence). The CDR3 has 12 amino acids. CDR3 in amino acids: CASSSREYEQYF. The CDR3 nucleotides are TGTGCCAGCAGCTCCAGGGAATACGAGCAGTACTTC.

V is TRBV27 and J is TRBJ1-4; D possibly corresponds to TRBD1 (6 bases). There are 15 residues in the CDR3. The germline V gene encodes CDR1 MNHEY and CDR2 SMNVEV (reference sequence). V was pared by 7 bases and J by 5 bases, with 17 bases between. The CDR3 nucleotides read TGTGCCAGCACCCGGACAGCCTACTTCAATGAAAAACTGTTTTTT. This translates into CASTRTAYFNEKLFF.

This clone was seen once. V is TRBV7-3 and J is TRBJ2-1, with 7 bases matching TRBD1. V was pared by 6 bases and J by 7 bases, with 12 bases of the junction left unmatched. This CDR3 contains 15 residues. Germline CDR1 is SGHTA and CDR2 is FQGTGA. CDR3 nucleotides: TGTGCCAGCAGTTCATTGGTAGGGGGCGGAAATGAGCAGTTCTTC. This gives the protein CASSSLVGGGNEQFF.

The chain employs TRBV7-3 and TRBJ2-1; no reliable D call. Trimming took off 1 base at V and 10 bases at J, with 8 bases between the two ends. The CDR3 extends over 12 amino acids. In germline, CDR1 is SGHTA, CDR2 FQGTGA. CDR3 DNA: TGTGCCAGCAGCTTAAACGGGCGGGAGCAGTTCTTC. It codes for CASSLNGREQFF.

This chain's CDR3 is CASSLETDTQYF. The CDR3 DNA is TGTGCCAGCAGCTTGGAGACAGATACGCAGTATTTT. The genes are TRBV5-4 and TRBJ2-3; no clear D. Germline V lookup: CDR1 SGHNT, CDR2 YYREEE (reference sequence). This CDR3 contains 12 residues. Trimming took 0 bases from V and 3 from J, leaving 2 bases between them.